A single sample is the source of the 5 T cell receptor beta chains below, sequenced in a study of T cell responses to AZD1222 COVID-19 vaccine. Measured with immunoSEQ multiplex PCR; TCRdb has only the in-frame clones, and not every one. The sample lists tens of thousands of clones, approximately 90% occurring once. Sample: peripheral blood, taken on day 0 of AZD1222 vaccination. The receptors shown here come from an adult in good health.

The gene calls are TRBV19 and TRBJ2-1; 7 nucleotides match TRBD1. V dropped 8 bases and J dropped 4; count of bases not matched to a gene: 14. Germline lookup yields CDR1 LNHDA and CDR2 SQIVND (reference sequence). The CDR3 consists of 16 residues. The CDR3 loop reads CASSSSGQANYNEQFF. For the CDR3, the DNA is TGTGCCAGTTCTTCCTCCGGACAGGCGAATTACAATGAGCAGTTCTTC.

The chain carries TRBV15 and TRBJ2-5, with 8 nucleotides matching TRBD2. The J segment lost 5 bases and the V segment lost 0 bases, leaving 5 bases of the junction unmatched. This CDR3 contains 15 residues. From germline, CDR1 is LNHNV and CDR2 YYDKDF (reference sequence). CDR3 amino acids: CATSRDVGRDETQYF. The CDR3 region has the DNA TGTGCCACCAGCAGAGATGTCGGGAGGGATGAGACCCAGTACTTC.

This sequence joins TRBV21-1 and TRBJ1-2. TRBV21-1 is an annotated pseudogene. This CDR3 has 15 residues. The CDR3 protein is CASSNGGGWNYGYTF. CDR3 sequence (DNA): TGTGCCAGCAGCAATGGTGGAGGGTGGAACTATGGCTACACCTTC.

The rearrangement uses TRBV3-1 (or the pseudogene TRBV3-2) and TRBJ1-1; 7 bases are shared with TRBD1. J was trimmed by 3 bases and V by 4 bases; bases with no gene match: 5. Germline loops: CDR1 LGHDT, CDR2 YNNKEL (reference sequence). CDR3 length: 14 amino acids. The CDR3 loop reads CASSRQGPDTEAFF. The CDR3 nucleotides read TGTGCCAGCAGCCGACAGGGTCCTGACACTGAAGCTTTCTTT.

The chain uses TRBV2 and TRBJ2-3, with 9 bases that match TRBD2. This CDR3 comprises 13 residues. CDR1 SNHLY and CDR2 FYNNEI come from the germline V gene. The J segment lost 5 bases and the V segment lost 6 bases, leaving 3 bases of the junction unmatched. The chain's CDR3 is CASRIAGVDTQYF. The CDR3 DNA follows: TGTGCCAGCAGGATAGCGGGGGTAGATACGCAGTATTTT.